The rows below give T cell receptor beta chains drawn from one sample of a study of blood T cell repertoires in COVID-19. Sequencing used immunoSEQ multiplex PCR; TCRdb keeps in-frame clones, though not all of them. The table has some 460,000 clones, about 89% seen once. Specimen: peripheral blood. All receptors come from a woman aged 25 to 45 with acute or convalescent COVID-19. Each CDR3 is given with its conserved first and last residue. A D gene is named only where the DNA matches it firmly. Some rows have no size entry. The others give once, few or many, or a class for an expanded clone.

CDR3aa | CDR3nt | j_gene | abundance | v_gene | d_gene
CASSLEGRGGNTIYF | TGTGCCAGCAGCTTAGAAGGCAGGGGCGGTAACACCATATATTTT | TRBJ1-3 | . | TRBV11-2 | .
CASSLAGGHVYEQFF | TGTGCCAGCTCCCTAGCGGGGGGGCATGTCTATGAGCAGTTCTTC | TRBJ2-1 | . | TRBV18 | TRBD2
CASSESRTSGGGEQYF | TGCGCCAGCAGTGAGTCGAGGACTAGCGGGGGCGGAGAGCAGTACTTC | TRBJ2-7 | . | TRBV10-2 | TRBD2
CASSLRGGIFHEQFF | TGTGCCAGCAGCTTACGGGGGGGCATCTTCCATGAGCAGTTCTTC | TRBJ2-1 | once | TRBV11-2 | TRBD2
CASSIGTGPYEQYF | TGTGCCAGTAGTATAGGGACAGGGCCCTACGAGCAGTACTTC | TRBJ2-7 | . | TRBV19 | TRBD1
CASGQRSGGEPYEQYF | TGTGCTAGTGGACAACGAAGCGGGGGCGAACCCTACGAGCAGTACTTC | TRBJ2-7 | . | TRBV12-5 | TRBD2
CASSSGTSVPDDEQFF | TGCGCCAGCAGCTCGGGGACTAGCGTTCCTGACGATGAGCAGTTCTTC | TRBJ2-1 | . | TRBV5-1 | TRBD2
CASSGPGQGFETQYF | TGTGCCAGCAGCGGACCGGGACAGGGTTTTGAGACCCAGTACTTC | TRBJ2-5 | . | TRBV9 | TRBD1
CATSAPAGGQETQYF | TGTGCCACCAGTGCCCCAGCGGGGGGGCAAGAGACCCAGTACTTC | TRBJ2-5 | . | TRBV24-1 | TRBD2
CASSPGDRGTLSNQPQHF | TGCGCCAGCAGCCCGGGGGACAGGGGGACGCTTAGCAATCAGCCCCAGCATTTT | TRBJ1-5 | . | TRBV5-1 | TRBD1
CASSLEYEGYTF | TGTGCCAGCAGCTTGGAATATGAGGGCTACACCTTC | TRBJ1-2 | . | TRBV5-4 | .
CASSVATRQGRDTIYF | TGTGCCAGCAGCGTAGCTACCCGACAGGGTAGGGACACCATATATTTT | TRBJ1-3 | . | TRBV9 | TRBD1
CASSQGAPPSSYEQYF | TGCGCCAGCAGCCAAGGGGCTCCCCCCAGCTCCTACGAGCAGTACTTC | TRBJ2-7 | once | TRBV4-1 | .
CASSIAGGNYGYTF | TGTGCCAGTAGTATAGCAGGGGGCAACTATGGCTACACCTTC | TRBJ1-2 | . | TRBV19 | TRBD1
CASSYRDTNNSPLHF | TGTGCCAGCAGTTACAGGGACACAAATAATTCACCCCTCCACTTT | TRBJ1-6 | . | TRBV6-5 | .
CASSPTWTGVEQYF | TGTGCCAGCAGCCCAACGTGGACAGGGGTCGAGCAGTACTTC | TRBJ2-7 | . | TRBV3-1/TRBV3-2 | TRBD1
CASSKGAGNYGYTF | TGTGCCAGCAGCAAGGGGGCCGGGAACTATGGCTACACCTTC | TRBJ1-2 | . | TRBV6-5 | TRBD1
CASSTDSTLAGGYQETQYF | TGCGCCAGCAGCACCGATTCCACCTTAGCGGGGGGATACCAAGAGACCCAGTACTTC | TRBJ2-5 | . | TRBV5-1 | TRBD2
CASSSQNTEAFF | TGTGCCAGCAGCTCCCAGAACACTGAAGCTTTCTTT | TRBJ1-1 | . | TRBV5-4 | .
CASSGAAPGREGSEQFF | TGTGCCAGCAGCGGAGCAGCCCCAGGGAGGGAAGGGAGTGAGCAGTTCTTC | TRBJ2-1 | . | TRBV12-1 | .
CATSKKPQPQHF | TGTGCCACCAGCAAAAAGCCTCAGCCCCAGCATTTT | TRBJ1-5 | . | TRBV15 | .
CASSDGQAEAFF | TGTGCCAGTAGTGACGGACAGGCTGAAGCTTTCTTT | TRBJ1-1 | . | TRBV19 | TRBD1
CASKADLGSTDTQYF | TGTGCCAGCAAGGCCGACTTGGGTTCTACAGATACGCAGTATTTT | TRBJ2-3 | once | TRBV6-5 | .
CASTPGGGLKTQYF | TGTGCCAGCACCCCGGGGGGGGGCCTCAAGACCCAGTACTTC | TRBJ2-5 | few | TRBV27 | TRBD2
CASSLGGGHSISGANVLTF | TGTGCCAGCAGCTTGGGCGGGGGACACTCGATCTCTGGGGCCAACGTCCTGACTTTC | TRBJ2-6 | once | TRBV5-5 | .
CASSQEGGKNIQYF | TGCGCCAGCAGCCAAGAGGGGGGGAAAAACATTCAGTACTTC | TRBJ2-4 | few | TRBV4-1 | TRBD2
CASSAGTGAGELFF | TGCGCCAGCAGCGCGGGCACAGGGGCGGGGGAGCTGTTTTTT | TRBJ2-2 | once | TRBV5-1 | TRBD1
CASSFFLKGVRGSNYGYTF | TGTGCCAGCAGCTTTTTTCTAAAGGGGGTCAGAGGATCTAACTATGGCTACACCTTC | TRBJ1-2 | . | TRBV7-2 | .
CASSQPDRYEQYF | TGCGCCAGCAGCCAACCCGACAGATACGAGCAGTACTTC | TRBJ2-7 | . | TRBV4-1 | .
CASRPPLAGGMYTQYF | TGTGCCAGCCGACCTCCCCTAGCGGGGGGGATGTATACGCAGTATTTT | TRBJ2-3 | . | TRBV6-6 | TRBD2
CASKPGTGAIQYF | TGTGCCAGCAAACCCGGGACAGGGGCCATTCAGTACTTC | TRBJ2-4 | . | TRBV6-5 | TRBD1
CASTSGLSYNEQFF | TGTGCCAGCACTTCAGGACTATCCTACAATGAGCAGTTCTTC | TRBJ2-1 | . | TRBV5-6 | .
CASSAVRQTNTEAFF | TGTGCCAGCAGTGCGGTTCGACAGACGAACACTGAAGCTTTCTTT | TRBJ1-1 | . | TRBV2 | .
CASSQDGGCTF | TGCGCCAGCAGCCAAGATGGGGGCTGCACCTTC | TRBJ1-2 | . | TRBV4-1 | .
CASSSGGRERQYF | TGTGCCAGCAGCTCTGGGGGCAGGGAGAGGCAGTACTTC | TRBJ2-7 | once | TRBV7-6 | .
CATSRGRGKTSGNTIYF | TGTGCCACCAGCAGAGGGCGGGGGAAAACGTCTGGAAACACCATATATTTT | TRBJ1-3 | . | TRBV15 | .
CSVVGATYGYTF | TGCAGCGTTGTAGGGGCTACCTATGGCTACACCTTC | TRBJ1-2 | . | TRBV29-1 | .
CASSQRWSGYEQYF | TGTGCCAGCAGCCAAAGGTGGTCGGGGTACGAGCAGTACTTC | TRBJ2-7 | . | TRBV14 | .
CASRQAGLNQPQHF | TGTGCCAGCCGACAAGCAGGGCTCAATCAGCCCCAGCATTTT | TRBJ1-5 | . | TRBV6-5 | .
CASSLNSGVGWRYEQYF | TGTGCCAGCAGCTTAAATTCGGGGGTTGGGTGGCGCTACGAGCAGTACTTC | TRBJ2-7 | . | TRBV11-2 | .
CSVELLAGGSYNEQFF | TGCAGCGTTGAATTACTAGCGGGGGGCTCCTACAATGAGCAGTTCTTC | TRBJ2-1 | . | TRBV29-1 | TRBD2
CASGRQEGYNSPLHF | TGTGCCAGCGGACGACAGGAAGGGTATAATTCACCCCTCCACTTT | TRBJ1-6 | . | TRBV6-5 | .
CASSLPRGESTYEQYF | TGTGCCAGCAGTTTACCACGGGGGGAAAGCACCTACGAGCAGTACTTC | TRBJ2-7 | . | TRBV28 | TRBD2
CASSSLAGVSYNEQFF | TGTGCCAGCAGCTCCCTAGCGGGGGTCTCCTACAATGAGCAGTTCTTC | TRBJ2-1 | . | TRBV11-1 | TRBD2
CASSSDTGLDEQYF | TGCGCCAGCAGCTCAGATACAGGTCTCGACGAGCAGTACTTC | TRBJ2-7 | . | TRBV5-1 | .
CASSLVGTGVNYGYTF | TGTGCCAGCAGTTTAGTAGGGACAGGTGTTAACTATGGCTACACCTTC | TRBJ1-2 | few | TRBV28 | TRBD1
CASSQQGGQPQHF | TGTGCCAGCAGCCAACAGGGGGGTCAGCCCCAGCATTTT | TRBJ1-5 | . | TRBV27 | TRBD1
CASSLVGLASYEQYF | TGTGCCAGCAGCTTAGTTGGCCTAGCCAGCTACGAGCAGTACTTC | TRBJ2-7 | . | TRBV7-9 | .
CASSLDSLWTGELFF | TGCGCCAGCAGCTTGGACAGTCTATGGACCGGGGAGCTGTTTTTT | TRBJ2-2 | . | TRBV5-1 | .
CASSPSSSGEGEQYF | TGTGCCAGCTCACCCTCGTCATCCGGGGAGGGGGAGCAGTACTTC | TRBJ2-7 | . | TRBV18 | TRBD2